A selection of T cell receptor beta chains follows, all from one sample in a study of blood T cells in healthy people across ages. TCRdb reprocessed the 5' RACE reads with MiXCR, giving one entry per CDR3 protein. The sample lists about 650,000 distinct CDR3 sequences; approximately 29% were seen once. Sequenced material: blood. These receptors were taken from a woman aged 80 or older in good health. The CDR3 runs from the conserved cysteine through the conserved F or W. A D gene is named only where the DNA matches it firmly. Expanded clones are given a class, and other clones once, few, many or no size at all.

D gene	V gene	clone size	J gene	CDR3 protein	CDR3 DNA
NA	TRBV29-1	many	TRBJ2-3	CSVRVGGTDTQYF	TGCAGCGTTCGAGTGGGCGGCACAGATACGCAGTATTTT
TRBD1	TRBV6-6	NA	TRBJ2-7	CASTEDRGVPYEQYF	TGTGCCAGCACCGAGGACAGGGGTGTCCCCTACGAGCAGTACTTC
TRBD1	TRBV12-3/TRBV12-4	many	TRBJ1-2	CASSLGQVNYGYTF	TGTGCCAGCAGTTTGGGACAGGTTAACTATGGCTACACCTTC
NA	TRBV7-2	few	TRBJ2-2	CASSLNSGTGELFF	TGTGCCAGCAGCTTAAATTCAGGCACCGGGGAGCTGTTTTTT
TRBD2	TRBV7-2	few	TRBJ2-7	CASSTTSGTTYEQYF	TGTGCCAGCAGCACGACTAGCGGGACCACCTACGAGCAGTACTTC
NA	TRBV6-6	many	TRBJ2-1	CASITNRYNEQFF	TGTGCCAGCATAACGAACAGGTACAATGAGCAGTTCTTC
NA	TRBV4-3	many	TRBJ2-6	CASSPSRDGSGANVLTF	TGCGCCAGCAGCCCGTCCCGGGACGGCTCTGGGGCCAACGTCCTGACTTTC
NA	TRBV9	NA	TRBJ2-5	CASSVGRGGRETQYF	TGTGCCAGCAGCGTAGGACGGGGAGGACGAGAGACCCAGTACTTC
TRBD1	TRBV7-2	NA	TRBJ2-5	CASSVPTGVETQYF	TGTGCCAGCAGCGTACCAACAGGGGTAGAGACCCAGTACTTC
TRBD1	TRBV3-1	many	TRBJ1-2	CASNNRDRPHYGYTF	TGTGCCAGCAATAATCGGGACAGGCCTCACTATGGCTACACCTTC
NA	TRBV20-1	many	TRBJ2-1	CSARVGYQYNEQFF	TGCAGTGCCAGAGTTGGCTACCAATACAATGAGCAGTTCTTC
NA	TRBV10-3	few	TRBJ2-2	CAISETGELFF	TGTGCCATCAGTGAGACCGGGGAGCTGTTTTTT
NA	TRBV2	few	TRBJ2-7	CASSEAGTGAFEQYF	TGTGCCAGCAGTGAAGCAGGGACTGGAGCGTTCGAGCAGTACTTC
NA	TRBV5-6	many	TRBJ1-5	CASSLGTGHSNQPQHF	TGTGCCAGCAGCTTGGGGACGGGTCATAGCAATCAGCCCCAGCATTTT
TRBD2	TRBV9	NA	TRBJ2-3	CASSVEGGGVTDTQYF	TGTGCCAGCAGCGTAGAGGGCGGGGGGGTCACAGATACGCAGTATTTT
TRBD2	TRBV7-9	many	TRBJ2-1	CASSILAGVSKEQFF	TGTGCCAGCAGCATACTAGCGGGGGTGTCCAAAGAGCAGTTCTTC
NA	TRBV20-1	few	TRBJ1-4	CSAPVGALEKLFF	TGCAGTGCCCCAGTCGGGGCCTTGGAAAAACTGTTTTTT
NA	TRBV9	NA	TRBJ1-5	CASSPSYLGPQHF	TGTGCCAGCAGTCCATCCTACCTTGGGCCCCAGCATTTT
TRBD1	TRBV20-1	many	TRBJ2-7	CSASPTGTVQYF	TGCAGTGCTAGTCCGACAGGGACGGTGCAGTACTTC
TRBD1	TRBV15	NA	TRBJ2-7	CATSRETGNNEQYF	TGTGCCACCAGCAGAGAGACAGGGAATAACGAGCAGTACTTC
NA	TRBV9	many	TRBJ1-2	CASSGPNRQTNYGYTF	TGTGCCAGCAGCGGACCCAACAGACAGACTAACTATGGCTACACCTTC
NA	TRBV20-1	many	TRBJ2-5	CSAGQGGQETQYF	TGCAGTGCGGGCCAGGGAGGACAAGAGACCCAGTACTTC
TRBD2	TRBV7-2	few	TRBJ2-3	CASSLDGRALDTQYF	TGTGCCAGCAGCTTAGATGGGAGGGCCTTGGATACGCAGTATTTT
NA	TRBV2	few	TRBJ1-1	CASSERGTGNTEAFF	TGTGCCAGCAGTGAGCGGGGGACGGGGAACACTGAAGCTTTCTTT
NA	TRBV4-2	many	TRBJ1-1	CASSQGDGNTEAFF	TGTGCCAGCAGCCAAGGGGACGGGAACACTGAAGCTTTCTTT
TRBD1	TRBV9	many	TRBJ2-3	CASSFGQGQFTDTQYF	TGTGCCAGCAGCTTTGGACAGGGACAATTCACAGATACGCAGTATTTT
NA	TRBV14	few	TRBJ1-1	CASSQVGARSAFF	TGTGCCAGCAGCCAAGTAGGGGCCCGGTCAGCTTTCTTT
NA	TRBV28	NA	TRBJ1-4	CASSATNEKLFF	TGTGCCAGCAGTGCAACTAATGAAAAACTGTTTTTT
NA	TRBV29-1	many	TRBJ1-2	CSVATGIANYGYTF	TGCAGCGTTGCGACAGGCATAGCTAACTATGGCTACACCTTC
NA	TRBV6-5	NA	TRBJ2-1	CASSYLRDATSQFF	TGTGCCAGCAGTTACTTGAGGGACGCCACTTCCCAGTTCTTC
NA	TRBV7-2	many	TRBJ2-5	CASSFLGEETQYF	TGTGCCAGCAGCTTTTTGGGGGAGGAGACCCAGTACTTC
NA	TRBV20-1	many	TRBJ1-6	CSARDQAGAMYSSPLHF	TGCAGTGCTAGAGATCAAGCAGGGGCGATGTATAGTTCACCCCTCCACTTT
NA	TRBV6-2/TRBV6-3	many	TRBJ2-7	CASRVPYPTYEQYF	TGTGCCAGCAGGGTTCCGTACCCCACCTACGAGCAGTACTTC
NA	TRBV6-1	NA	TRBJ1-2	CASSEAEGLYGYTF	TGTGCCAGCAGTGAAGCAGAAGGACTCTATGGCTACACCTTC
TRBD1	TRBV20-1	many	TRBJ1-2	CSATGTGDTYGYTF	TGCAGTGCTACGGGGACAGGGGATACCTATGGCTACACCTTC
NA	TRBV27	NA	TRBJ1-4	CASSGQRGEKLFF	TGTGCCAGTTCAGGACAGAGGGGCGAAAAACTGTTTTTT
NA	TRBV20-1	many	TRBJ2-3	CSATLGGGGTDTQYF	TGCAGTGCTACCTTGGGAGGGGGTGGCACAGATACGCAGTATTTT
NA	TRBV6-2/TRBV6-3	NA	TRBJ1-5	CASSYVQGRNQPQHF	TGTGCCAGCAGTTACGTCCAGGGGCGCAATCAGCCCCAGCATTTT
NA	TRBV20-1	many	TRBJ2-7	CSALSGGYPYEQYF	TGCAGTGCTCTATCAGGCGGGTATCCCTACGAGCAGTACTTC
TRBD2	TRBV7-9	many	TRBJ2-1	CASSETSGSQFF	TGTGCCAGCAGCGAGACTAGCGGGTCGCAGTTCTTC
TRBD1	TRBV7-8	many	TRBJ1-5	CASSLARVRGEYRGLNQPQHF	TGTGCCAGCAGCTTAGCCCGGGTTAGAGGAGAGTACAGGGGGCTCAATCAGCCCCAGCATTTT